One and the same sample provided the 20 T cell receptor beta chains below, sequenced in a study of metastatic and nonmetastatic thyroid tumors. TCRdb re-processed the PCR reads through MiXCR. The sample lists about 16,000 clones, around 23% seen once, with over 15% in the top ten. Patients were all untreated before their thyroid surgery. Sequencing was carried out using adjacent normal tissue. These receptors were obtained from a female donor with papillary thyroid cancer or a benign thyroid nodule (not recorded which). Some clones in this sample may be carry-over from other donors' samples.

The genes are TRBV24-1 and TRBJ1-2; the match to TRBD1 covers 8 bases. J was trimmed by 6 bases and V by 4 bases; bases with no gene match: 9. There are 15 residues in the CDR3. Germline V CDR1 and CDR2: KGHDR, SFDVKD. The CDR3 region is CATSDARQGLHGYTF. CDR3 coding DNA: TGTGCCACCAGTGACGCCCGACAGGGGTTGCATGGCTACACCTTC.

The gene calls are TRBV30 and TRBJ1-2; 8 bases align to TRBD1. Germline CDR1 reads GTSNPN; CDR2 reads SVGIG (reference sequence). With V trimmed by 3 bases and J by 6 bases, 6 bases remained unmatched. The CDR3 has 13 residues. The CDR3 region is CAWSNTGGNGYTF. CDR3 sequence (DNA): TGTGCCTGGAGCAATACAGGGGGAAATGGCTACACCTTC.

The chain links TRBV9 to TRBJ2-7, with 11 nucleotides matching TRBD1. Trimming removed 4 bases from V and 3 bases from J; junction bases left unmatched: 6. The length of the CDR3 is 15 residues. Per germline, CDR1 SGDLS and CDR2 YYNGEE. The CDR3 region is CASSIGQGAFYEQYF. CDR3 DNA: TGTGCCAGCAGCATCGGACAGGGGGCTTTCTACGAGCAGTACTTC.

This clone ranks as medium-sized. The rearrangement uses TRBV9 and TRBJ2-6, with TRBD2 identical over 7 bases. The CDR3 extends over 17 amino acids. Germline CDR1 and CDR2: SGDLS and YYNGEE. V lost 3 bases, J lost 2 bases, and 8 bases stayed unmatched. The DNA of the CDR3 is TGTGCCAGCAGCGAGCGGGGAATCTCTACTGGGGCCAACGTCCTGACTTTC. Protein product: CASSERGISTGANVLTF.

This chain uses TRBV18 with TRBJ2-2; D is uncertain. The CDR3 extends over 16 amino acids. With 5 bases removed from V and 1 base from J, the gap between germline ends came to 14 bases. Per germline, CDR1 KGHSH and CDR2 LQKENI. CDR3 sequence: CASSSDARVNTGELFF. Written as DNA, the CDR3 is TGTGCCAGCTCATCTGATGCCAGAGTGAACACCGGGGAGCTGTTTTTT. The full variable domain, completed using reference TRBV18 and TRBJ2-2, is NAGVMQNPRHLVRRRGQEARLRCSPMKGHSHVYWYRQLPEEGLKFMVYLQKENIIDESGMPKERFSAEFPKEGPSILRIQQVVRGDSAAYFCASSSDARVNTGELFFGEGSRLTVL.

The chain carries TRBV29-1 and TRBJ1-1, with D possibly being TRBD1 (6 bases). Germline V lookup: CDR1 SQVTM, CDR2 ANQGSEA. Trimming removed 7 bases from V and 5 bases from J, with 20 bases in between. The CDR3 runs 14 residues. The CDR3 region has the DNA TGCAGCGCTCCGGGAGGGGGGGCCAAGACTGAAGCTTTCTTT. Protein product: CSAPGGGAKTEAFF.

The chain is built from TRBV6-6 and TRBJ1-2, with unresolved D. The CDR3 spans 13 residues. V was shortened by 0 bases and J by 8 bases, with 10 bases between the two germline ends. Germline loops: CDR1 MNHNY, CDR2 SVGAGI (reference sequence). CDR3 in amino acids: CASSYSGVEGYTF. The CDR3 DNA follows: TGTGCCAGCAGTTACTCAGGTGTGGAGGGCTACACCTTC.

The table lists this clone with a count of one. CDR3 coding DNA: TGTGCCAGCTCACCAAGGCAGGACGGCTATGGCTACACCTTC. It translates to CASSPRQDGYGYTF. The V gene is TRBV18, the J gene TRBJ1-2; the D is unclear. Germline lookup yields CDR1 KGHSH and CDR2 LQKENI. Trimming removed 2 bases at V and 4 bases at J, with 11 bases between. The length of the CDR3 is 14 residues.

This clone was seen a few times. The V call is TRBV25-1, the J call TRBJ2-3, with D uncertain. The length of the CDR3 is 16 residues. V lost 0 bases and J lost 2, with 12 bases in between. Germline V gene data show CDR1 as MGHDK and CDR2 as SYGVNS. The CDR3 reads CASSEYGAINTDTQYF. DNA of the CDR3: TGTGCCAGCAGTGAATATGGAGCTATTAACACAGATACGCAGTATTTT. Supplemented by reference TRBV25-1 and TRBJ2-3, the full variable domain reads EADIYQTPRYLVIGTGKKITLECSQTMGHDKMYWYQQDPGMELHLIHYSYGVNSTEKGDLSSESTVSRIRTEHFPLTLESARPSHTSQYLCASSEYGAINTDTQYFGPGTRLTVL.

This clone turned up a few times. V usage is TRBV10-3 and J usage is TRBJ1-2; no reliable D call. V was shortened by 2 bases and J by 5 bases, with 6 bases between the two germline ends. The germline V gene has CDR1 ENHRY and CDR2 SYGVKD. The CDR3 is made up of 12 amino acids. CDR3 coding DNA: TGTGCCATCAGTGAGGGGGAATATGGCTACACCTTC. Translation gives CAISEGEYGYTF.

There are a few counts of this clone. The rearrangement uses TRBV6-1 and TRBJ2-1, with D possibly TRBD2 on 6 matching bases. The CDR3 loop spans 13 amino acids. From germline, CDR1 is MNHNS and CDR2 SASEGT. V lost 6 bases to trimming and J lost 7 bases, with 13 bases between them. The CDR3 protein is CASRGLALNEQFF. The CDR3 DNA is TGTGCCAGCAGAGGTCTAGCGTTGAATGAGCAGTTCTTC.

This clone was seen repeatedly, ten times or more. A read error may be the cause here, since a much bigger clone is one base away. This CDR3 is missing its conserved last phenylalanine or tryptophan, likely due to a read error. This chain uses TRBV14 with TRBJ2-1; perhaps TRBD2 as D (6 bases). The CDR3 is 16 residues long. Germline-derived CDR1 and CDR2 are SGHDN and FVKESK. V lost 4 bases to trimming and J lost 0 bases, with 13 bases between them. The CDR3 nucleotides are TGTGCCAGCAGCCTCCCGGGAGATAGCTCCTACAATGAGCAGTTCGTC. This gives the protein CASSLPGDSSYNEQFV.

This clone came up a few times. The chain carries TRBV6-1 and TRBJ2-1, with D possibly matching TRBD2 (7 bases). V shed 6 bases and J shed 5 bases, with 20 bases lying between them. The germline V gene encodes CDR1 MNHNS and CDR2 SASEGT. The CDR3 is made up of 16 amino acids. The CDR3 DNA is TGTGCCAGCAGCCGAACTCGGGGGGCTTTAGACAATGAGCAGTTCTTC. It specifies CASSRTRGALDNEQFF.

V is TRBV6-5 and J is TRBJ1-6; no reliable D call. The germline V gene has CDR1 MNHEY and CDR2 SVGAGI. The CDR3 totals 16 residues. Between the trimmed V and J ends, which lost 0 bases and 8 bases, there was a span of 14 bases. The CDR3 loop is CASSYSIHGADSPLHF. The CDR3 coding sequence is TGTGCCAGCAGTTACTCGATCCACGGTGCTGATTCACCCCTCCACTTT.

There are a few counts of this clone. This rearrangement joins TRBV29-1 to TRBJ2-5; D remains ambiguous. Germline V gives CDR1 SQVTM, CDR2 ANQGSEA. The CDR3 sequence is 13 residues long. V lost 7 bases and J lost 7, with 19 bases in between. CDR3 sequence reads: CSAYLGVVGTQYF. CDR3 coding DNA: TGCAGCGCTTACCTGGGTGTCGTTGGGACCCAGTACTTC.

This clone was counted at least ten times. A much larger clone is a single base away; this may be a read error. No conserved phenylalanine or tryptophan is present at the end of the CDR3, so a read error is the likely explanation. The rearrangement joins TRBV29-1 to TRBJ2-1; D perhaps matches TRBD1 (6 bases). This CDR3 is 16 amino acids long. Deletions cut 1 base from V and 2 bases from J, with 15 bases between. Per germline, CDR1 SQVTM and CDR2 ANQGSEA. The CDR3 loop is CSVEVGAGSPYNEQFV. DNA of the CDR3: TGCAGCGTTGAAGTGGGGGCAGGGAGCCCCTACAATGAGCAGTTCGTC.

This clone was observed a handful of times. The chain employs TRBV28 and TRBJ1-6; 7 nucleotides line up with TRBD1. J lost 7 bases, V lost 0 bases, and 3 bases had no gene match. Germline lookup yields CDR1 MDHEN and CDR2 SYDVKM. CDR3 length: 15 residues. The CDR3 is CASSLWSGQNSPLHF. CDR3 bases: TGTGCCAGCAGTTTATGGTCGGGACAGAATTCACCCCTCCACTTT.

This clone was found a few times. The V and J genes are TRBV6-5 and TRBJ1-6; unclear D gene. This CDR3 spans 14 amino acids. The germline V gene encodes CDR1 MNHEY and CDR2 SVGAGI. With 2 bases removed from V and 7 bases from J, the gap between germline ends came to 9 bases. The DNA of the CDR3 is TGTGCCAGCAGTTACGGGCAGAAAAATTCACCCCTCCACTTT. The encoded protein is CASSYGQKNSPLHF.

This clone has a handful of counts. The genes are TRBV2 and TRBJ2-3; 8 nucleotides line up with TRBD2. Germline CDR1 SNHLY, CDR2 FYNNEI. This CDR3 has 15 amino acids. The V and J ends lost 8 bases and 5 bases, in that order; junction bases with no gene match: 12. The CDR3 DNA is TGTGCCAGCGCTACGGGGGGGCCTGATAGAGATACGCAGTATTTT. Translation gives CASATGGPDRDTQYF. The whole variable domain, remainder taken from reference TRBV2 and TRBJ2-3, is EPEVTQTPSHQVTQMGQEVILRCVPISNHLYFYWYRQILGQKVEFLVSFYNNEISEKSEIFDDQFSVERPDGSNFTLKIRSTKLEDSAMYFCASATGGPDRDTQYFGPGTRLTVL.

V is TRBV7-3 and J is TRBJ2-5; D is possibly TRBD2 (5 bases). The CDR3 sequence is 15 residues long. V gave up 0 bases and J gave up 2 bases, with 10 bases separating them. CDR1 and CDR2 (germline): SGHTA, FQGTGA. As DNA, the CDR3 is TGTGCCAGCAGCTTAACTAGATCGGGGCAAGAGACCCAGTACTTC. Protein: CASSLTRSGQETQYF.